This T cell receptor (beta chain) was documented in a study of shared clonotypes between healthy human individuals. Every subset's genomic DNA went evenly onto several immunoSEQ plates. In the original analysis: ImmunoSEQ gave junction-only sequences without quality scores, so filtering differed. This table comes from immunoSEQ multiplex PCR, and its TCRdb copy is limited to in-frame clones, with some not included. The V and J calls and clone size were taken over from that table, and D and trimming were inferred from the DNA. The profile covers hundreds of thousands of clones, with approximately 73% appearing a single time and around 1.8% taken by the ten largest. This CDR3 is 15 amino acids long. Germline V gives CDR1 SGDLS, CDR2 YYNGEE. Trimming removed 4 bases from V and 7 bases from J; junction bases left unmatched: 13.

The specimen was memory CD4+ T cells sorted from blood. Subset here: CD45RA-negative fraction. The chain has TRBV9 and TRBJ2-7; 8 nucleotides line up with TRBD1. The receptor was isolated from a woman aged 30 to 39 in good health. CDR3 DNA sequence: TGTGCCAGCAGCCGATTGGGACAGGTAGCCGGGGAGCAGTACTTC. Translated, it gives CASSRLGQVAGEQYF. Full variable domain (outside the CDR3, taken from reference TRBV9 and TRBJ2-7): DSGVTQTPKHLITATGQRVTLRCSPRSGDLSVYWYQQSLDQGLQFLIQYYNGEERAKGNILERFSAQQFPDLHSELNLSSLELGDSALYFCASSRLGQVAGEQYFGPGTRLTVT.